This TCR beta chain came from a study of Ad26.COV2.S vaccination and SARS-CoV-2 variants. The overall study: Recipients of Ad26.COV2.S got it intramuscularly, once or twice 56 days apart. General observations from the study: It was found that vaccine and placebo recipients had similar non-spike TCR breadth.

The table came from immunoSEQ multiplex PCR; TCRdb's copy has only in-frame clones and leaves some out. The data contain 300,000 to 400,000 clones, about 88% of them singletons. About this clone: Its target is unknown.

The treatment denotes: some 20 received Ad26.COV2.S at low or high dose, single or two shots; 5 received placebo; per-sample allocation not given. Specimens were obtained on day 63 following the first vaccine or placebo injection. V trimming: 8 bases; J trimming: 2 bases; junction bases outside the gene matches: 10. CDR3 length equals 15 residues. In germline, CDR1 is LGHDT, CDR2 YNNKEL (reference sequence). The sequence was collected from a person between 18 and 59 years old who received the Ad26.COV2.S COVID-19 vaccine or a placebo. This chain connects TRBV3-1 (or the pseudogene TRBV3-2) to TRBJ2-5; the match to TRBD2 covers 8 bases. The sequencing used peripheral blood, collected in a trial of Ad26.COV2.S vaccine versus placebo. DNA for the CDR3: TGTGCCAGCTGTGCCAGCGGGGGTCTACAAGAGACCCAGTACTTC. Translated, it gives CASCASGGLQETQYF.